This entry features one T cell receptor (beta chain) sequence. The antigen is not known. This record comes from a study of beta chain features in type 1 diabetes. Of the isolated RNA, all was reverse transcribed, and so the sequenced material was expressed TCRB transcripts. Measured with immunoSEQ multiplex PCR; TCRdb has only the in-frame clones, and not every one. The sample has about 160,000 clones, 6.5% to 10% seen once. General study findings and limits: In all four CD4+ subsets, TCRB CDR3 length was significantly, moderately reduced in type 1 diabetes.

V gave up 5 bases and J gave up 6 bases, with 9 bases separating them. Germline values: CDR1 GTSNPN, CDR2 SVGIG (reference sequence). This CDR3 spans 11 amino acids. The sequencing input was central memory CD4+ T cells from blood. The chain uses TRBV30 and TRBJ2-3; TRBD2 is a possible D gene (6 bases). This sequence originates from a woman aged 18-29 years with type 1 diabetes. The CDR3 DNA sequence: TGTGCCTGGTCGGGAGCGGATACGCAGTATTTT. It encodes CAWSGADTQYF.